This T cell receptor beta chain was sequenced during a study of coeliac disease. Unmatched junction bases numbered 3, after V lost 1 base and J lost 4 bases. The CDR3 has 15 amino acids. Germline V CDR1 and CDR2: SEHNR, FQNEAQ (reference sequence). Sequencing used immunoSEQ multiplex PCR; TCRdb keeps in-frame clones, though not all of them. The sample yields around 5,000 clones, over 65% seen once. The source material was lymphocytes from the gut lamina propria. The sequence came from a middle-aged woman. The rearrangement joins TRBV7-9 to TRBJ1-2; 10 bases are shared with TRBD1. DNA of the CDR3: TGTGCCAGCAGCTTAGGAGGGACAGGGGCCTATGGCTACACCTTC. This translates into CASSLGGTGAYGYTF.